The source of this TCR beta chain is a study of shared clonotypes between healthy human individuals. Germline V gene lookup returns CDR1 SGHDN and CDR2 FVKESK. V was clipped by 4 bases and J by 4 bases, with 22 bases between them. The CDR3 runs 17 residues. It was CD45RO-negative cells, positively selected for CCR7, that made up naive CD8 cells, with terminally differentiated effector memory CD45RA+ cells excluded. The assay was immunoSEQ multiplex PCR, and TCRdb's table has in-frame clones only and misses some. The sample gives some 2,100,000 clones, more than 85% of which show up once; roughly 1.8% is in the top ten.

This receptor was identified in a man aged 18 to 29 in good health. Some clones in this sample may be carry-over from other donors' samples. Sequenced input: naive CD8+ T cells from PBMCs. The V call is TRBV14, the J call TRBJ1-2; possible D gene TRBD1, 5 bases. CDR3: CASSRGIQHRDGYGYTF. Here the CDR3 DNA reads TGTGCCAGCAGCCGAGGCATACAGCATAGGGACGGCTATGGCTACACCTTC.